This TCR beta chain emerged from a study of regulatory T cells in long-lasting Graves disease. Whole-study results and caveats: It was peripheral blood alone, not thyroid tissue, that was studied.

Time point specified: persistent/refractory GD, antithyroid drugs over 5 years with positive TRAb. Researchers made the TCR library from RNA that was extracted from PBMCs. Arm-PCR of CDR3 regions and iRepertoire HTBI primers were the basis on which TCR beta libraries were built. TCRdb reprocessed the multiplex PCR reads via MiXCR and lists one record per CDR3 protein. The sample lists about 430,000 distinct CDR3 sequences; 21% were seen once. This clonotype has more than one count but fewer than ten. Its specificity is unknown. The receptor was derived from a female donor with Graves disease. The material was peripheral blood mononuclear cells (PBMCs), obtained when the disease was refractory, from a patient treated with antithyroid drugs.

CDR3 sequence: CASRTAETGATKAFF. CDR3 DNA: TGTGCCAGTAGGACTGCGGAGACAGGGGCTACGAAAGCTTTCTTT. The chain couples TRBV19 to TRBJ1-1; 8 bases fit TRBD1. CDR1 and CDR2 (germline): LNHDA, SQIVND (reference sequence). J gave up 9 bases and V 6 bases, and 15 bases lay outside the gene matches. This CDR3 has 15 amino acids.